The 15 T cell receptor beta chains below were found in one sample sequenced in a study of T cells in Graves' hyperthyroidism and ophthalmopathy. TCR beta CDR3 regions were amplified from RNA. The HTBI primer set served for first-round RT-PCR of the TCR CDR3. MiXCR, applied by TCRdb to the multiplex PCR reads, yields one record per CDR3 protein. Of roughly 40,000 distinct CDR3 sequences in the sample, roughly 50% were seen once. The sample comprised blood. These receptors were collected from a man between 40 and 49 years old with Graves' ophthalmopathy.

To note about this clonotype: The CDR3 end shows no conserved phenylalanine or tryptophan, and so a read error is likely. CDR3 residues: CANSRGDGSYEQYS. The CDR3 DNA reads as TGTGCCAACAGTAGGGGGGACGGAAGCTACGAGCAGTACTCC. The chain employs TRBV12-3 or TRBV12-4 and TRBJ2-7; the D gene could be TRBD1 or TRBD2 (6 bases each). This CDR3 has 14 residues.

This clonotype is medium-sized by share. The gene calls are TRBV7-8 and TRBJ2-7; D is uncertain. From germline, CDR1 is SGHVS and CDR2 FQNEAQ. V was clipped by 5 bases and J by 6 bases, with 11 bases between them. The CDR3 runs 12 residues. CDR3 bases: TGTGCCAGCAGCCTACAAGTATTCGAGCAGTACTTC. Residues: CASSLQVFEQYF. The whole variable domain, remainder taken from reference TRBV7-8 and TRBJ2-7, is GAGVSQSPRYKVAKRGQDVALRCDPISGHVSLFWYQQALGQGPEFLTYFQNEAQLDKSGLPSDRFFAERPEGSVSTLKIQRTQQEDSAVYLCASSLQVFEQYFGPGTRLTVT.

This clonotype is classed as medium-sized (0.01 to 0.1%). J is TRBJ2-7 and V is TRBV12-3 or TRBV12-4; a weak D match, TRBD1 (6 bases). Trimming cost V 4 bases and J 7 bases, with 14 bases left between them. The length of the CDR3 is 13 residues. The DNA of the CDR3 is TGTGCCAGCAGTTCAAACAGGGAACGGGAGCAGTACTTC. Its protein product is CASSSNREREQYF.

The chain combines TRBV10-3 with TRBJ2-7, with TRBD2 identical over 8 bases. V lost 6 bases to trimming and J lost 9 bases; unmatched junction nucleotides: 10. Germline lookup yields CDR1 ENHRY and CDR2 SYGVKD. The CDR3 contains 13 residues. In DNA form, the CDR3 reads TGTGCCATCAGGCATAGCGGGGTCTCAGGGCAGTACTTC. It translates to CAIRHSGVSGQYF.

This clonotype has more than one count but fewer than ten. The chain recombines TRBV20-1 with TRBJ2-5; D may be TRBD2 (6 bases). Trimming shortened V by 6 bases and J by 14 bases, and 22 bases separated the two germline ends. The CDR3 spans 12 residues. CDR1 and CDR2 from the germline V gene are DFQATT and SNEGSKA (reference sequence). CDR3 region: CSALATGETPYF. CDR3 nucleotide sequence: TGCAGTGCCCTAGCCACGGGGGAGACCCCCTACTTC.

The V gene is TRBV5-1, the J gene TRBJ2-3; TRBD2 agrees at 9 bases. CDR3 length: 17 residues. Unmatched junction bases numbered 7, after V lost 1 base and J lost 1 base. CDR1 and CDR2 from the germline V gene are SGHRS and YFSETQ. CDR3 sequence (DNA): TGCGCCAGCAGCTTGTATCGGAAGCGGGGGGGCACAGATACGCAGTATTTT. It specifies CASSLYRKRGGTDTQYF. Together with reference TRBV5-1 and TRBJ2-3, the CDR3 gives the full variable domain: KAGVTQTPRYLIKTRGQQVTLSCSPISGHRSVSWYQQTPGQGLQFLFEYFSETQRNKGNFPGRFSGRQFSNSRSEMNVSTLELGDSALYLCASSLYRKRGGTDTQYFGPGTRLTVL.

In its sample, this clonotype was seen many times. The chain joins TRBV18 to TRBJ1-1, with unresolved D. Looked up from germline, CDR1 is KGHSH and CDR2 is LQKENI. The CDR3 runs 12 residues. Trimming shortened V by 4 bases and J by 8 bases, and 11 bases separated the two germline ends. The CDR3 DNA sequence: TGTGCCAGCTCACTCTCCCGGAGAGAAGCTTTCTTT. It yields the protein CASSLSRREAFF.

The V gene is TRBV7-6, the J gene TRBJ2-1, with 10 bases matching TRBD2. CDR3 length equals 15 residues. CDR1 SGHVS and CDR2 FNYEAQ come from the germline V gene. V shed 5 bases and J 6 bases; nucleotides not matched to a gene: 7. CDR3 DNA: TGTGCCAGCAGCCCGGGACTAGCGATCCCCAATGAGCAGTTCTTC. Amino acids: CASSPGLAIPNEQFF.

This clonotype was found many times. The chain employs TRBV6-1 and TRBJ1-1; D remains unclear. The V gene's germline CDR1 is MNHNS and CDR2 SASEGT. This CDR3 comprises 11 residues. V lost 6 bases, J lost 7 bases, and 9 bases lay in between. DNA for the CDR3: TGTGCCAGCAGCCCAGAGATTGAAGCTTTCTTT. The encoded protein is CASSPEIEAFF.

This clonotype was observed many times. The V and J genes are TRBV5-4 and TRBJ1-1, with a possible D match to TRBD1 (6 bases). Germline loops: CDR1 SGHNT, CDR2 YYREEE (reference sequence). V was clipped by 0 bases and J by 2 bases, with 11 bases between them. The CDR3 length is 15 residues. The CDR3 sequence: CASSLAAGANTEAFF. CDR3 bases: TGTGCCAGCAGCTTGGCCGCGGGGGCTAACACTGAAGCTTTCTTT.

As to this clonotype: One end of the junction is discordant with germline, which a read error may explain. CDR3 sequence (DNA): TGCAGCATTGAAGGAGGAGAGACCCAGTACTTC. Translating gives CSIEGGETQYF. The chain combines TRBV29-1 with TRBJ2-5; a possible D gene is TRBD2 (5 bases). The CDR3 sequence is 11 residues long. From germline, CDR1 is SQVTM and CDR2 ANQGSEA.

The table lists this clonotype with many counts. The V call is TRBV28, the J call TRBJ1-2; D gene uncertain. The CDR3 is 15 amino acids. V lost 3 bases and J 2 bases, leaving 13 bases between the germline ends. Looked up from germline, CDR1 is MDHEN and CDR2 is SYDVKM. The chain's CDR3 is CASSFRSAINYGYTF. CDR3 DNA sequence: TGTGCCAGCAGTTTTCGGTCAGCCATAAACTATGGCTACACCTTC.

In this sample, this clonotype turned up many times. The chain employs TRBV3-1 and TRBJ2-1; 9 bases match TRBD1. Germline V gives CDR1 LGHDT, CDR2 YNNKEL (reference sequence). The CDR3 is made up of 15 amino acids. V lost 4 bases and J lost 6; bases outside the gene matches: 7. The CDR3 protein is CASSRTGEVFNEQFF. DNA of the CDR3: TGTGCCAGCAGCCGGACAGGGGAAGTCTTCAATGAGCAGTTCTTC.

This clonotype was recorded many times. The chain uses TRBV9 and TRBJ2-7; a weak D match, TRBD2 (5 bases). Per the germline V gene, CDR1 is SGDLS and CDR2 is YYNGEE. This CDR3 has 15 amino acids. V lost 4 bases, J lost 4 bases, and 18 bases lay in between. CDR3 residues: CASSPGMNIKYEQYF. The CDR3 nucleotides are TGTGCCAGCAGCCCCGGGATGAATATTAAGTACGAGCAGTACTTC.

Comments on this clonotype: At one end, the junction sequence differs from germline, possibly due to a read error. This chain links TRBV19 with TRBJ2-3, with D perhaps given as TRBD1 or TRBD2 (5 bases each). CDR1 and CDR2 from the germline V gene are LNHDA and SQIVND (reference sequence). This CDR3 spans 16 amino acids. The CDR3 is CASTHTTQVPAGTRCF. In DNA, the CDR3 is TGTGCCAGTACCCATACCACCCAGGTTCCTGCTGGGACGCGGTGTTTT.